One and the same sample provided the 27 T cell receptor beta chains below, sequenced in a study of OX40 agonist ivuxolimab in advanced cancers. Method: immunoSEQ multiplex PCR; TCRdb's copy keeps in-frame clones and lacks some. The sample contains approximately 50,000 clones, approximately 83% of which appear only once. This specimen was CD4+ or CD8+ T cells sorted from blood, taken in a trial of the OX40 agonist ivuxolimab. Receptors originate from an adult with an advanced solid tumor such as melanoma, head and neck, liver or kidney cancer.

The chain uses TRBV2 and TRBJ2-3; 7 bases match TRBD2. Germline V CDR1 and CDR2: SNHLY, FYNNEI. V lost 8 bases, J lost 10 bases, and 3 bases stayed unmatched. There are 10 residues in the CDR3. CDR3 DNA: TGTGCCAGCGCGGGGAGGGCGCAGTATTTT. Translating gives CASAGRAQYF.

This chain uses TRBV5-5 with TRBJ2-7, with D perhaps TRBD2 (7 bases). Trimming removed 0 bases from V and 2 bases from J, with 12 bases in between. CDR3 length: 15 amino acids. In germline, CDR1 is SGHKS, CDR2 YYEKEE (reference sequence). The CDR3 DNA sequence: TGTGCCAGCAGCTTGGAGGGCGGGGGCCCCTACGAGCAGTACTTC. Protein: CASSLEGGGPYEQYF.

The count of this clone is one. This rearrangement joins TRBV7-9 to TRBJ2-2, with 8 nucleotides matching TRBD1. Germline CDR1 reads SEHNR; CDR2 reads FQNEAQ (reference sequence). The CDR3 is 16 residues long. V lost 3 bases, J lost 4 bases, and 7 bases stayed unmatched. Here the CDR3 reads CASSFLFTGGTGELFF. The CDR3 DNA is TGTGCCAGCAGCTTCCTATTCACAGGGGGCACCGGGGAGCTGTTTTTT.

V and J are TRBV7-2 and TRBJ2-5, with 9 bases lining up with TRBD2. This CDR3 is 15 amino acids long. With V trimmed by 3 bases and J by 2 bases, 4 bases remained unmatched. The germline V gene has CDR1 SGHTA and CDR2 FQGNSA. CDR3 amino acids: CASSLKRGAQETQYF. CDR3 in DNA: TGTGCCAGCAGCTTGAAGCGGGGGGCTCAAGAGACCCAGTACTTC.

This chain connects TRBV18 to TRBJ2-2; D tentatively fits TRBD1 or TRBD2 (5 bases each). The germline V gene has CDR1 KGHSH and CDR2 LQKENI. V lost 5 bases and J lost 7, with 8 bases in between. This CDR3 has 12 residues. The CDR3 reads CASSEGRGELFF. The CDR3 nucleotides are TGTGCCAGCTCAGAGGGGCGCGGGGAGCTGTTTTTT.

The V gene is TRBV19, the J gene TRBJ2-5; TRBD2 matches 7 bases. Trimming took 3 bases from V and 1 from J; bases not matched to a gene: 5. The length of the CDR3 is 15 residues. The germline V gene encodes CDR1 LNHDA and CDR2 SQIVND (reference sequence). In DNA, the CDR3 is TGTGCCAGTAGTATTTCGCGGGGGTTCCAAGAGACCCAGTACTTC. Translation: CASSISRGFQETQYF.

The chain combines TRBV7-8 with TRBJ2-1; TRBD1 agrees at 10 bases. The V gene end was trimmed by 5 bases and the J gene end by 1 base; junction bases not matched to a gene: 5. The CDR3 loop spans 16 amino acids. Per germline, CDR1 SGHVS and CDR2 FQNEAQ. Here the CDR3 reads CASSTRQGASYNEQFF. In DNA form, the CDR3 reads TGTGCCAGCAGCACCAGACAGGGGGCGTCCTACAATGAGCAGTTCTTC.

This chain uses TRBV5-4 with TRBJ2-4, with D possibly being TRBD1 (6 bases). The CDR3 consists of 19 residues. Germline CDR1 reads SGHNT; CDR2 reads YYREEE (reference sequence). Trimming cost V 3 bases and J 0 bases, with 22 bases left between them. The CDR3 DNA follows: TGTGCCAGCAGCTCCGGAACAGGGCTCTTGGAGTTAGCCAAAAACATTCAGTACTTC. This sequence encodes CASSSGTGLLELAKNIQYF.

The gene calls are TRBV18 and TRBJ2-2; unclear D gene. The germline CDR1 and CDR2 sequences are KGHSH and LQKENI. CDR3 size: 13 residues. V shed 0 bases and J shed 4 bases, with 3 bases lying between them. CDR3 bases: TGTGCCAGCTCACCACCTTTCACCGGGGAGCTGTTTTTT. Translated: CASSPPFTGELFF.

V gene TRBV5-1 combines with J gene TRBJ1-1; the match to TRBD1 covers 7 bases. The CDR3 runs 15 residues. Germline CDR1 SGHRS, CDR2 YFSETQ. V gave up 3 bases and J gave up 1 base; unmatched junction bases: 6. For the CDR3, the DNA is TGCGCCAGCAGCTGGGGGACAGATAGGAACACTGAAGCTTTCTTT. It yields the protein CASSWGTDRNTEAFF.

The chain has TRBV28 and TRBJ1-6, with 7 bases fitting TRBD1. Trimming took 5 bases from V and 7 from J; bases not matched to a gene: 5. This CDR3 has 14 amino acids. Germline lookup yields CDR1 MDHEN and CDR2 SYDVKM. The CDR3 DNA reads as TGTGCCAGCAGTCCAGGGGGTTACAATTCACCCCTCCACTTT. Its translation: CASSPGGYNSPLHF. The full variable domain, with the rest looked up from reference TRBV28 and TRBJ1-6, is DVKVTQSSRYLVKRTGEKVFLECVQDMDHENMFWYRQDPGLGLRLIYFSYDVKMKEKGDIPEGYSVSREKKERFSLILESASTNQTSMYLCASSPGGYNSPLHFGNGTRLTVT.

This clone was detected a few times. The chain uses TRBV6-1 and TRBJ2-3; 8 bases map to TRBD2. This CDR3 has 14 residues. J gave up 1 base and V 6 bases, and 3 bases lay outside the gene matches. Germline values: CDR1 MNHNS, CDR2 SASEGT. In nucleotides, the CDR3 is TGTGCCAGCAGAGTGGGACTAGGCACAGATACGCAGTATTTT. It encodes CASRVGLGTDTQYF.

This clone has at least ten counts. For the CDR3, the DNA is TGTGCCAGCAGCTTACTTGGAATCACAGATACGCAGTATTTT. Translating it yields CASSLLGITDTQYF. The chain couples TRBV7-2 to TRBJ2-3; D unresolved. The CDR3 runs 14 residues. The ends were cut back, 2 bases at V and 2 bases at J, with 8 bases in the middle. Germline CDR1 reads SGHTA; CDR2 reads FQGNSA.

This chain links TRBV25-1 with TRBJ2-4; weak D call: TRBD2 (5 bases). Looked up from germline, CDR1 is MGHDK and CDR2 is SYGVNS. V was shortened by 2 bases and J by 7 bases, with 9 bases between the two germline ends. CDR3 length: 13 residues. The CDR3 nucleotides are TGTGCCAGCAGTGAACCCGGGAAGAACATTCAGTACTTC. As protein: CASSEPGKNIQYF.

This clone is labeled medium-sized (0.01 to 0.1%). The chain combines TRBV5-1 with TRBJ1-3, with 10 positions matching TRBD1. The CDR3 runs 16 residues. Trimming took 0 bases from V and 2 from J; bases not matched to a gene: 2. Germline lookup yields CDR1 SGHRS and CDR2 YFSETQ. The CDR3 reads CASSLGTGGTGNTIYF. The DNA for the CDR3 is TGCGCCAGCAGCTTGGGGACAGGGGGTACTGGAAACACCATATATTTT.

This clone was observed a few times. The gene calls are TRBV7-9 and TRBJ2-3; 9 bases agree with TRBD2. The CDR3 has 16 amino acids. The V gene's germline CDR1 is SEHNR and CDR2 FQNEAQ (reference sequence). The V gene end was trimmed by 6 bases and the J gene end by 4 bases; junction bases not matched to a gene: 11. The CDR3 loop reads CASRSLGRGGPDTQYF. The CDR3 nucleotides are TGTGCCAGCAGATCCCTCGGGCGGGGGGGCCCAGATACGCAGTATTTT.

The chain recombines TRBV28 with TRBJ2-5; D possibly corresponds to TRBD1 (6 bases). The germline gives CDR1 MDHEN, CDR2 SYDVKM. The CDR3 contains 14 residues. V was clipped by 3 bases and J by 4 bases, with 12 bases between them. Written as DNA, the CDR3 is TGTGCCAGCAGTTTGGTTGGCAGGGGAGAGACCCAGTACTTC. It encodes CASSLVGRGETQYF.

This chain connects TRBV5-1 to TRBJ2-3; TRBD2 matches at 11 bases. Germline CDR1 SGHRS, CDR2 YFSETQ. With 0 bases clipped from V and 4 bases from J, the junction kept 7 bases outside the gene matches. This CDR3 is built from 17 residues. The CDR3 loop is CASSLGLTSGVADTQYF. For the CDR3, the DNA is TGCGCCAGCAGCTTGGGGCTGACTAGCGGGGTCGCAGATACGCAGTATTTT.

The CDR3 spells CASSGRGGLFF. The CDR3 coding sequence is TGCGCCAGCAGCGGTAGGGGAGGACTGTTTTTT. V and J are TRBV5-1 and TRBJ1-4; tentative D call: TRBD1 (5 bases). Per germline, CDR1 SGHRS and CDR2 YFSETQ. This CDR3 is built from 11 residues. Trimming took off 4 bases at V and 13 bases at J, with 11 bases between the two ends.

Only one count was recorded for this clone. The chain joins TRBV7-9 to TRBJ2-5; the D gene is possibly TRBD1 (6 bases). V was pared by 0 bases and J by 3 bases, with 8 bases between. The CDR3 loop spans 14 amino acids. Germline V gene sequence: CDR1 SEHNR, CDR2 FQNEAQ (reference sequence). In DNA form, the CDR3 reads TGTGCCAGCAGCTTAGCGGCAGGGGAAGAGACCCAGTACTTC. This translates into CASSLAAGEETQYF.

The V gene is TRBV10-3, the J gene TRBJ2-3, with D maybe TRBD2 (6 bases). Trimming took off 4 bases at V and 1 base at J, with 12 bases between the two ends. The CDR3 is made up of 15 amino acids. From germline, CDR1 is ENHRY and CDR2 SYGVKD. The CDR3 sequence: CAISGGGTRTDTQYF. DNA for the CDR3: TGTGCCATCAGTGGCGGCGGGACCCGCACAGATACGCAGTATTTT.

The V gene is TRBV23-1, the J gene TRBJ2-7; TRBD1 is a possible D gene (5 bases). TRBV23-1 is placed among ORFs of uncertain function. V lost 8 bases and J lost 3, with 11 bases in between. This CDR3 contains 12 residues. CDR3 bases: TGCGCCAGCCCGCAGGGAAACTACGAGCAGTACGTC. Translating gives CASPQGNYEQYV.

The chain uses TRBV5-1 and TRBJ1-1; D ambiguous. CDR1 is SGHRS, CDR2 YFSETQ, per germline. V lost 0 bases and J lost 5, with 14 bases in between. The CDR3 is 15 residues long. The CDR3 coding sequence is TGCGCCAGCAGCTTGGTAGTCGGGAGCGGGACTGAAGCTTTCTTT. It yields the protein CASSLVVGSGTEAFF. The entire variable domain, with the rest obtained from reference TRBV5-1 and TRBJ1-1, is as follows: KAGVTQTPRYLIKTRGQQVTLSCSPISGHRSVSWYQQTPGQGLQFLFEYFSETQRNKGNFPGRFSGRQFSNSRSEMNVSTLELGDSALYLCASSLVVGSGTEAFFGQGTRLTVV.

The chain joins TRBV6-5 to TRBJ2-5, with TRBD2 identical over 9 bases. Germline CDR1 and CDR2: MNHEY and SVGAGI. Trimming removed 6 bases from V and 5 bases from J; junction bases left unmatched: 7. The CDR3 length is 14 residues. In DNA form, the CDR3 reads TGTGCCAGCAGAGAACCGGGACTAGCTGAGACCCAGTACTTC. It specifies CASREPGLAETQYF.

The chain uses TRBV9 and TRBJ2-5, with 11 bases aligning to TRBD2. This CDR3 has 19 residues. Germline CDR1 and CDR2: SGDLS and YYNGEE. The V and J ends lost 0 bases and 5 bases, in that order; junction bases with no gene match: 15. CDR3 amino acids: CASSVARLGLAGGRETQYF. The CDR3 bases are TGTGCCAGCAGCGTAGCTAGACTCGGGCTAGCGGGAGGTCGGGAGACCCAGTACTTC.

CDR3 nucleotide sequence: TGTGCCAGCAGCCGGACGGTCCTTAACTATGGCTACACCTTC. It yields the protein CASSRTVLNYGYTF. This sequence joins TRBV7-9 and TRBJ1-2; D not certain. The V end lost 5 bases, the J end lost 1 base, and 11 bases lay between the germline ends. The length of the CDR3 is 14 residues. Germline CDR1 reads SEHNR; CDR2 reads FQNEAQ (reference sequence). The entire variable domain, with the rest obtained from reference TRBV7-9 and TRBJ1-2, is as follows: DTGVSQNPRHKITKRGQNVTFRCDPISEHNRLYWYRQTLGQGPEFLTYFQNEAQLEKSRLLSDRFSAERPKGSFSTLEIQRTEQGDSAMYLCASSRTVLNYGYTFGSGTRLTVV.

V and J are TRBV19 and TRBJ1-2; D might be TRBD1 (6 bases). Germline V lookup: CDR1 LNHDA, CDR2 SQIVND (reference sequence). Trimming took off 4 bases at V and 4 bases at J, with 13 bases between the two ends. CDR3 length: 14 residues. CDR3 in DNA: TGTGCCAGTAGTACCCCAGGACAGACCTATGGCTACACCTTC. It yields the protein CASSTPGQTYGYTF.